This T cell receptor (beta chain) was recorded in a study of shared clonotypes between healthy human individuals. Overall study findings and caveats: An expected dependence of interdonor clonotype sharing on sequencing depth was noted.

Clones were sequenced by immunoSEQ multiplex PCR, and TCRdb holds only the in-frame ones, with some missing. The table shows 2 million to 3 million clones, with approximately 93% occurring only once. In this sample, this clone turned up once. As yet, its antigen is unknown. Material for sequencing was naive CD4+ T cells from PBMCs. Subset specified: CD45RA+ positively selected. The sequence was collected from a man aged 18-30 years in good health. Some clones in this sample may be carry-over from other donors' samples.

The CDR3 is CASSLNRAGADEQYF. CDR3 bases: TGCGCCAGCAGCTTGAACAGAGCGGGAGCAGACGAGCAGTACTTC. The genes are TRBV5-1 and TRBJ2-7, with 8 bases identical to TRBD2. Germline assignment: CDR1 SGHRS and CDR2 YFSETQ. The CDR3 consists of 15 residues. V was clipped by 1 base and J by 5 bases; unmatched bases: 8.